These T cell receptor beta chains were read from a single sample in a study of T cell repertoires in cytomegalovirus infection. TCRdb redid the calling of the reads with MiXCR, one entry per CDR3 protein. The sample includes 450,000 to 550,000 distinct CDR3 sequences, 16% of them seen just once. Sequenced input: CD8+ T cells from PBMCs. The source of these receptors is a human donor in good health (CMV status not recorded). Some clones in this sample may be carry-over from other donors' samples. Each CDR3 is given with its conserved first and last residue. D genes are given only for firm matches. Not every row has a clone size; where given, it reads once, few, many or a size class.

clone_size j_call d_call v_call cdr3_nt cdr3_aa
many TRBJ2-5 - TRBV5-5 TGTGCCAGCGGTCTAGGGGGAACAGAGACCCAGTACTTC CASGLGGTETQYF
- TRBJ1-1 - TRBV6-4 TGTGCCAGCAGGAGACTGGCTCATCGGGACACTGAAGCTTTCTTT CASRRLAHRDTEAFF
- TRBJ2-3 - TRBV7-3 TGTGCCAGTACCTCCGGGGCATACACAGATACGCAGTATTTT CASTSGAYTDTQYF
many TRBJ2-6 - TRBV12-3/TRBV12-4 TGTGCCAGCAGAATAGAATCGAGCGTCCTGACTTTC CASRIESSVLTF
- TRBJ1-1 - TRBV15 TGTGCCACCAGTGAAGAGGGGGGAATGAACACTGAAGCTTTCTTT CATSEEGGMNTEAFF
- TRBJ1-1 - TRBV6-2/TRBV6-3 TGTGCCAGCAGTCACCGTGCGGCTGGCGGTGAAGCTTTCTTT CASSHRAAGGEAFF
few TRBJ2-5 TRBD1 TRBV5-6 TGTGCCAGCAGCTTGGAAGGGACCTTTGTAGGACAGGGGGAAGAGACCCAGTACTTC CASSLEGTFVGQGEETQYF
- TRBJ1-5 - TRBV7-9 TGTGCCAGCAGCGAGGGGGGGGTGGGTCAGCCCCAGCATTTT CASSEGGVGQPQHF
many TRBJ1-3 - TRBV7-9 TGTGCCAGCAGCTCCCCAACACCCTACTCTGGAAACACCATATATTTT CASSSPTPYSGNTIYF
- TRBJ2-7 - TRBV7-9 TGTGCCAGCAGCTCCCAGGGGATGCACGAGCAGTACTTC CASSSQGMHEQYF
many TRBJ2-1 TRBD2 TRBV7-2 TGTGCCAGCAGCCTCCGGGTAGCGGGGGTCTTCTACAATGAGCAGTTCTTC CASSLRVAGVFYNEQFF
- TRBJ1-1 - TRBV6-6 TGTGCTTTGGGGGGACGTAGGAACACTGAAGCTTTCTTT CALGGRRNTEAFF
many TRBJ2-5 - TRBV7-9 TGTGCCAGCAGCTCGGTACCGGGACTAGAGACCCAGTACTTC CASSSVPGLETQYF